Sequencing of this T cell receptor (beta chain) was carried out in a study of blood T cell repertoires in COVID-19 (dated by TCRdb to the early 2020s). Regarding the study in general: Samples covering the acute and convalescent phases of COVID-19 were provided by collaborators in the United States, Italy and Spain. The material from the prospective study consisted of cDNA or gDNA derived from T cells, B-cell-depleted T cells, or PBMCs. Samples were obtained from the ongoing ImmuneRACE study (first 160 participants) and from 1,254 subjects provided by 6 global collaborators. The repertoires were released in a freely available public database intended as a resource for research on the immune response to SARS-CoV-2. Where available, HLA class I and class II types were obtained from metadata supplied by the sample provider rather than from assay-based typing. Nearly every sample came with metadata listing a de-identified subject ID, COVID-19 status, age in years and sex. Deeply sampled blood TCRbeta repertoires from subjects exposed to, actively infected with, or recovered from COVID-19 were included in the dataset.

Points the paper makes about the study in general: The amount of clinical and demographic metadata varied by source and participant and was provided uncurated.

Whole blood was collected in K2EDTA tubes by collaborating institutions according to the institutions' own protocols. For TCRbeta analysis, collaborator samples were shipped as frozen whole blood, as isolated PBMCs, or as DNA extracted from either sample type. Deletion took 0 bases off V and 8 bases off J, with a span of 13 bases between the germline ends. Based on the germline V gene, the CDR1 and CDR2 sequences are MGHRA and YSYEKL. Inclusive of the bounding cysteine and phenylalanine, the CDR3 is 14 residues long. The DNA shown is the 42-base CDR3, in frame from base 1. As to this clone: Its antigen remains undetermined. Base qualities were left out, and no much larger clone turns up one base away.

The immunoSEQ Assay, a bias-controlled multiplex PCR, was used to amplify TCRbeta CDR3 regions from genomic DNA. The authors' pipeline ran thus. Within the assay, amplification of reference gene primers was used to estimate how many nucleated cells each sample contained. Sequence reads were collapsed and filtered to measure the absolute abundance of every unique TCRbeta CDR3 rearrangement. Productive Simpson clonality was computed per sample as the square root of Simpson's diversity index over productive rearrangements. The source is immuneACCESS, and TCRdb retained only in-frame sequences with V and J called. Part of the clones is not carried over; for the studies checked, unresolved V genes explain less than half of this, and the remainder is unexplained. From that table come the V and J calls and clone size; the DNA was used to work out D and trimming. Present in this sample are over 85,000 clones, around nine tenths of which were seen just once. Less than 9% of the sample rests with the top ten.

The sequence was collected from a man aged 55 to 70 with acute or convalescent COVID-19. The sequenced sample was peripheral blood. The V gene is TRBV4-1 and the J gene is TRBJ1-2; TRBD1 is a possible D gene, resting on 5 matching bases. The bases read TGCGCCAGCAGCCAAGACAAGGTAGGGGCCGGCTACACCTTC. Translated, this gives CASSQDKVGAGYTF.